The clone carrying this TCR beta chain was picked up a small number of times. TCRdb itself ran the PCR reads through MiXCR, one entry per CDR3 protein. The sample consists of 400,000 to 600,000 distinct CDR3 sequences, over 20% of them appearing once. This entry is derived from a study of molecular identifiers for immune sequencing clone quantification. The germline V gene encodes CDR1 ENHRY and CDR2 SYGVKD. V was clipped by 10 bases and J by 3 bases; unmatched bases: 9. This CDR3 comprises 14 residues. Sequencing input: naive CD8+ T cells from blood, with Jurkat cell RNA spiked in. Subset specified: FACS-sorted CD8+CD4-CCR7+CD45RA+ naive T cells. This rearrangement joins TRBV10-3 to TRBJ2-5; TRBD1 matches at 9 bases. The receptor was derived from a human donor in good health. Some libraries in this study had Jurkat cell RNA spiked in. The CDR3 here is CATCWGQGEETQYF. CDR3 bases: TGTGCCACGTGTTGGGGACAGGGCGAAGAGACCCAGTACTTC.